This TCR beta chain emerged from a study of T-cell memory formation after mild COVID-19. This clonotype was counted a few times. Between the trimmed V and J ends, which lost 1 base and 5 bases, there was a span of 9 bases. The CDR3 spans 14 residues. Germline loops: CDR1 SGHKS, CDR2 YYEKEE (reference sequence). In TCRdb, the 5' RACE reads were re-called with MiXCR into one record per CDR3 protein. The table shows a few hundred thousand distinct CDR3 sequences, with roughly a fifth occurring only once. The sample comprised PBMCs or a T cell subset sorted from them (not recorded which). The TCR comes from a man younger than 30 who had mild COVID-19 (a few samples of this study predate the infection). Cell type and time point are not known. The chain employs TRBV5-5 and TRBJ1-4; D not resolved. CDR3 region: CASSLSGSNEKLFF. As DNA, the CDR3 is TGTGCCAGCAGCTTGTCCGGATCAAATGAAAAACTGTTTTTT.